The following is a T cell receptor beta chain sequence with its context. This specimen comes from a study of blood T cells in healthy people across ages. CDR3 length: 14 amino acids. Germline V gene sequence: CDR1 DFQATT, CDR2 SNEGSKA (reference sequence). Trimming removed 6 bases from V and 4 bases from J; junction bases left unmatched: 9. A sample-barcoded 5' primer and a J-beta primer mix were used in a second PCR of roughly 6 to 11 cycles. One entry per CDR3 protein, called by TCRdb with MiXCR from the 5' RACE reads. The data show 1.6 million or so distinct CDR3 sequences, about 35% seen once. The origin of this receptor is a woman in her thirties in good health. This chain connects TRBV20-1 to TRBJ2-7, with TRBD1 matching 10 bases. Sequences were obtained from blood. The CDR3 spells CSAHGGQGLYEQYF. CDR3 DNA sequence: TGCAGTGCCCATGGGGGACAGGGGCTGTACGAGCAGTACTTC.